The 30 T cell receptor beta chains reported below all come from one sample, sequenced in a study of T cell repertoires in ileal Crohn's disease (dated by TCRdb to the late 2010s). Reading the label with the study, this specimen's time point is: neoterminal ileum biopsy at postoperative endoscopy, about 6 months after surgery. To prepare the library, the immunoSEQ multiplex PCR assay was applied. TCRdb mirrors the immuneACCESS table, restricted to in-frame sequences. Some clones are absent from its copies; in checked studies, under half trace to an unresolved V gene, and the reason for the others is unknown. The sample records 6,500 to 8,500 clones, roughly 72% of which are singletons. The ten largest account for 7.5% to 10% of the sample. The sample comprised ileal tissue. These receptors were collected from an adult with Crohn's disease.

The rearrangement uses TRBV6-6 and TRBJ2-5; D gene unclear. The J call is uncertain, as TRBJ2-7 better fits the DNA end. The CDR3 covers 11 residues. Looked up from germline, CDR1 is MNHNY and CDR2 is SVGAGI (reference sequence). Written as DNA, the CDR3 is TGTGCCAGCAGCAGGTGGAACGAGCAGTACTTC. Its protein is CASSRWNEQYF.

The gene calls are TRBV11-3 and TRBJ2-7; 7 bases are shared with TRBD2. The trim removed 1 base at V and 5 bases at J, leaving 5 bases unmatched. The CDR3 consists of 14 residues. Germline V gene lookup returns CDR1 SGHNT and CDR2 YENEEA. The CDR3 sequence is CASSLGSGAHEQYF. The CDR3, as DNA: TGTGCCAGCAGCTTAGGGAGCGGGGCCCACGAGCAGTACTTC.

This clone was seen a few times. This chain uses TRBV7-2 with TRBJ2-4, with D possibly TRBD2 on 6 matching bases. V shed 3 bases and J shed 7 bases, with 16 bases lying between them. CDR3 length: 15 residues. CDR1 is SGHTA, CDR2 FQGNSA, per germline. The DNA for the CDR3 is TGTGCCAGCAGCTTGGGGGGACGGATGGAGAACATTCAGTACTTC. Its protein is CASSLGGRMENIQYF.

This sequence joins TRBV14 and TRBJ2-2; D unclear. CDR1 is SGHDN, CDR2 FVKESK, per germline. The germline V and J ends were trimmed by 0 bases and 5 bases, with 7 bases remaining between them. The CDR3 totals 14 residues. The CDR3 DNA sequence: TGTGCCAGCAGCCAAGAGCAGTTAACCGGGGAGCTGTTTTTT. This sequence encodes CASSQEQLTGELFF.

The V call is TRBV5-1, the J call TRBJ1-1; 7 positions agree with TRBD1. The germline CDR1 and CDR2 sequences are SGHRS and YFSETQ. V gave up 2 bases and J gave up 4 bases; unmatched junction bases: 8. The CDR3 is made up of 15 amino acids. The chain's CDR3 is CASSLETGWVTEAFF. DNA of the CDR3: TGCGCCAGCAGCTTAGAGACAGGGTGGGTCACTGAAGCTTTCTTT.

The chain is built from TRBV11-2 and TRBJ2-7; 7 positions match TRBD1. J was trimmed by 2 bases and V by 5 bases; bases with no gene match: 3. Germline CDR1 and CDR2: SGHAT and FQNNGV. The length of the CDR3 is 13 residues. The DNA of the CDR3 is TGTGCCAGCAGCCGGGGACAGACCTACGAGCAGTACTTC. Translated, it gives CASSRGQTYEQYF.

The chain links TRBV7-8 to TRBJ2-7; 14 positions match TRBD2. The CDR3 loop spans 16 amino acids. The germline CDR1 and CDR2 sequences are SGHVS and FQNEAQ. V lost 5 bases to trimming and J lost 6 bases; unmatched junction nucleotides: 9. CDR3 DNA: TGTGCCAGCAGCAGACCCGGGACTAGCGGGGGTGTCGAGCAGTACTTC. Its protein product is CASSRPGTSGGVEQYF.

There are a few counts of this clone. J is TRBJ1-1 and V is TRBV19; D may be TRBD1 (5 bases). The V gene lost 4 bases and the J gene lost 6 bases, with 6 bases spanning the gap. Germline values: CDR1 LNHDA, CDR2 SQIVND (reference sequence). The length of the CDR3 is 11 residues. Written as DNA, the CDR3 is TGTGCCAGTAGTACACAGGCTGAAGCTTTCTTT. This gives the protein CASSTQAEAFF. Supplemented by reference TRBV19 and TRBJ1-1, the full variable domain reads DGGITQSPKYLFRKEGQNVTLSCEQNLNHDAMYWYRQDPGQGLRLIYYSQIVNDFQKGDIAEGYSVSREKKESFPLTVTSAQKNPTAFYLCASSTQAEAFFGQGTRLTVV.

The chain couples TRBV5-4 to TRBJ2-7; 8 bases align to TRBD2. The V segment lost 0 bases and the J segment 6 bases; nucleotides outside the gene matches: 5. Germline CDR1 SGHNT, CDR2 YYREEE (reference sequence). The CDR3 contains 14 residues. CDR3 sequence: CASSLGAGVGEQYF. In nucleotides, the CDR3 is TGTGCCAGCAGCTTGGGAGCGGGGGTTGGCGAGCAGTACTTC.

The gene calls are TRBV18 and TRBJ1-1; 7 positions agree with TRBD1. V shed 3 bases, J shed 0 bases, and the junction held 7 bases outside the gene matches. Germline loops: CDR1 KGHSH, CDR2 LQKENI. The CDR3 consists of 16 residues. The CDR3 is CASSPVRGTLNTEAFF. CDR3 bases: TGTGCCAGCTCACCGGTCAGGGGGACACTGAACACTGAAGCTTTCTTT.

The CDR3 DNA is TGTGCCATCAGTGAGCCGGCTAGCATGGAGGGAGAGACCCAGTACTTC. Amino acid sequence: CAISEPASMEGETQYF. The chain carries TRBV10-3 and TRBJ2-5, with D possibly matching TRBD2 (6 bases). Germline values: CDR1 ENHRY, CDR2 SYGVKD. V dropped 2 bases and J dropped 4 bases, with 17 bases sitting between them. The CDR3 runs to 16 residues.

J is TRBJ2-2 and V is TRBV14; possible D gene TRBD2, 5 bases. The CDR3 length is 14 residues. CDR1 is SGHDN and CDR2 is FVKESK in the germline V gene. V gave up 2 bases and J gave up 5 bases, with 9 bases separating them. As DNA, the CDR3 is TGTGCCAGCAGCCAATCGGGGTGGACCGGGGAGCTGTTTTTT. Translating it yields CASSQSGWTGELFF.

This clone was observed a single time. The chain carries TRBV19 and TRBJ2-7; TRBD1 agrees at 9 bases. CDR3 length equals 13 residues. The germline V gene has CDR1 LNHDA and CDR2 SQIVND (reference sequence). V dropped 6 bases and J dropped 3; count of bases not matched to a gene: 3. CDR3 residues: CASSRGQGYEQYF. As DNA, the CDR3 is TGTGCCAGTAGCCGGGGACAGGGCTACGAGCAGTACTTC.

The J gene is TRBJ2-1, the V gene TRBV29-1; 10 bases agree with TRBD2. Trimming took 2 bases from V and 4 from J; bases not matched to a gene: 2. Germline V gene sequence: CDR1 SQVTM, CDR2 ANQGSEA. The length of the CDR3 is 14 residues. The CDR3 reads CSVELAGVYNEQFF. Here the CDR3 DNA reads TGCAGCGTTGAACTAGCGGGAGTTTACAATGAGCAGTTCTTC.

The chain recombines TRBV28 with TRBJ2-7; TRBD2 matches at 7 bases. V lost 1 base to trimming and J lost 3 bases; unmatched junction nucleotides: 9. The CDR3 has 16 residues. Germline V gene sequence: CDR1 MDHEN, CDR2 SYDVKM. Written as DNA, the CDR3 is TGTGCCAGCAGTTTATCTGGGGGGGTCGGTAACTACGAGCAGTACTTC. It translates to CASSLSGGVGNYEQYF.

This sequence joins TRBV7-2 and TRBJ2-1, with TRBD1 identical over 7 bases. The V segment lost 3 bases and the J segment 6 bases; nucleotides outside the gene matches: 17. This CDR3 has 18 amino acids. Per germline, CDR1 SGHTA and CDR2 FQGNSA. The CDR3 reads CASSLQGQTLNSFNEQFF. Written as DNA, the CDR3 is TGTGCCAGCAGCTTGCAGGGACAGACTTTAAACTCTTTCAATGAGCAGTTCTTC.

This clone was observed a few times. CDR3 coding DNA: TGTGCCAGCAGTTTAGGGGCGGACAGGTCTGGAGAAAAACTGTTTTTT. Translated: CASSLGADRSGEKLFF. This chain connects TRBV27 to TRBJ1-4; 7 bases agree with TRBD1. The ends lost 2 bases at V and 8 bases at J; junction bases unmatched: 11. This CDR3 contains 16 residues. Germline values: CDR1 MNHEY, CDR2 SMNVEV (reference sequence).

This chain's CDR3 is CASSSFDRVSSYEQYF. As DNA, the CDR3 is TGTGCCAGCAGCTCCTTCGACAGGGTAAGCTCCTACGAGCAGTACTTC. The chain uses TRBV9 and TRBJ2-7, with 7 positions matching TRBD1. CDR3 length equals 16 residues. With 4 bases clipped from V and 0 bases from J, the junction kept 10 bases outside the gene matches. Germline V gene sequence: CDR1 SGDLS, CDR2 YYNGEE.

This clone was seen a handful of times. This chain connects TRBV6-5 to TRBJ1-1; weak D call: TRBD1 (5 bases). The CDR3 runs 15 residues. V was pared by 0 bases and J by 2 bases, with 10 bases between. The germline V gene encodes CDR1 MNHEY and CDR2 SVGAGI. The CDR3, as DNA: TGTGCCAGCAGTTACTCGGGGGGGGGAAACACTGAAGCTTTCTTT. It yields the protein CASSYSGGGNTEAFF.

In its sample, this clone was seen once. This chain uses TRBV5-1 with TRBJ1-1; D is unresolved. Germline loops: CDR1 SGHRS, CDR2 YFSETQ. This CDR3 is 14 amino acids long. Trimming removed 4 bases from V and 1 base from J, with 11 bases in between. This CDR3 reads CASSTTYGNTEAFF. DNA of the CDR3: TGCGCCAGCAGCACTACTTACGGGAACACTGAAGCTTTCTTT.

The rearrangement uses TRBV6-6 and TRBJ2-3; weak D call: TRBD2 (5 bases). CDR1 is MNHNY and CDR2 is SVGAGI in the germline V gene (reference sequence). The CDR3 totals 16 residues. V lost 6 bases to trimming and J lost 6 bases, with 22 bases between them. CDR3 bases: TGTGCCAGCAGGCCCCCTGGGAGCGGTCAAAGGGATACGCAGTATTTT. Amino acid sequence: CASRPPGSGQRDTQYF.

The chain links TRBV6-1 to TRBJ1-5; tentatively, D is TRBD1 (6 bases). The CDR3 is 16 amino acids. Trimming removed 4 bases from V and 5 bases from J, with 18 bases in between. CDR1 and CDR2 (germline): MNHNS, SASEGT. The CDR3 spells CASSGRQALGDQPQHF. The CDR3, as DNA: TGTGCCAGCAGTGGCCGACAGGCCCTGGGAGATCAGCCCCAGCATTTT.

This clone was seen more than once but under ten times. The gene calls are TRBV10-1 and TRBJ2-2; D might be TRBD2 (5 bases). The V end was cut by 3 bases, the J end by 0 bases, with 17 bases between. The CDR3 contains 18 residues. CDR1 and CDR2 from the germline V gene are WNHNN and SYGVQD (reference sequence). CDR3 nucleotide sequence: TGCGCCAGCAGTGAAGACCCCTCGGGGTTAGCGAACACCGGGGAGCTGTTTTTT. Translating it yields CASSEDPSGLANTGELFF.

The CDR3 spells CASSPSTGDQETQYF. The CDR3 nucleotides read TGCGCCAGCAGCCCCTCGACAGGGGATCAAGAGACCCAGTACTTC. The chain uses TRBV5-1 and TRBJ2-5; 8 bases are a match to TRBD1. The CDR3 length is 15 residues. Unmatched junction bases numbered 7, after V lost 4 bases and J lost 2 bases. The germline V gene encodes CDR1 SGHRS and CDR2 YFSETQ. Combining the CDR3 with reference TRBV5-1 and TRBJ2-5 gives the whole variable domain KAGVTQTPRYLIKTRGQQVTLSCSPISGHRSVSWYQQTPGQGLQFLFEYFSETQRNKGNFPGRFSGRQFSNSRSEMNVSTLELGDSALYLCASSPSTGDQETQYFGPGTRLLVL.

In its sample, this clone was seen once. This sequence joins TRBV6-1 and TRBJ1-5, with 10 positions matching TRBD1. There are 17 residues in the CDR3. J gave up 0 bases and V 4 bases, and 6 bases lay outside the gene matches. Germline V lookup: CDR1 MNHNS, CDR2 SASEGT. The CDR3 spells CASSAGTGVYSNQPQHF. Here the CDR3 DNA reads TGTGCCAGCAGTGCCGGGACAGGGGTCTATAGCAATCAGCCCCAGCATTTT.

This clone has more than one count but fewer than ten. This chain connects TRBV6-5 to TRBJ1-2; no clear D gene. V shed 2 bases and J shed 7 bases, with 11 bases lying between them. This CDR3 is built from 13 residues. Per germline, CDR1 MNHEY and CDR2 SVGAGI. The CDR3 DNA is TGTGCCAGCAGTTACAGAGAAAGTAGTGGCTACACCTTC. The encoded protein is CASSYRESSGYTF.

The chain carries TRBV6-1 and TRBJ2-5, with TRBD1 matching 7 bases. CDR3 length: 13 amino acids. Trimming at V came to 7 bases and at J to 9 bases, leaving 11 bases not matched to a gene. Germline V CDR1 and CDR2: MNHNS, SASEGT. CDR3 in DNA: TGTGCCAGCACTGGGGACAGCTCTGAGGCCCAGTACTTC. This codes for CASTGDSSEAQYF.

This chain joins TRBV5-1 and TRBJ1-1; a possible D gene is TRBD1 (5 bases). V was clipped by 4 bases and J by 6 bases, with 16 bases between them. This CDR3 contains 14 residues. The germline V gene encodes CDR1 SGHRS and CDR2 YFSETQ. CDR3 protein: CASSLDAGLPEAFF. In nucleotides, the CDR3 is TGCGCCAGCAGCCTGGACGCAGGGCTACCTGAAGCTTTCTTT.

The chain uses TRBV5-4 and TRBJ2-7; TRBD2 might be the D (5 bases). The V end was cut by 0 bases, the J end by 6 bases, with 10 bases between. The CDR3 length is 13 residues. Germline V gene data show CDR1 as SGHNT and CDR2 as YYREEE (reference sequence). The CDR3 loop is CASSLAGIPEQYF. The CDR3 nucleotides are TGTGCCAGCAGCTTGGCCGGGATTCCCGAGCAGTACTTC. The full variable domain, rest sourced from reference TRBV5-4 and TRBJ2-7, is ETGVTQSPTHLIKTRGQQVTLRCSSQSGHNTVSWYQQALGQGPQFIFQYYREEENGRGNFPPRFSGLQFPNYSSELNVNALELDDSALYLCASSLAGIPEQYFGPGTRLTVT.

Only a few counts were recorded for this clone. The V call is TRBV25-1, the J call TRBJ1-2; 8 bases fit TRBD1. Germline V gene sequence: CDR1 MGHDK, CDR2 SYGVNS. The CDR3 consists of 14 residues. The trim removed 2 bases at V and 5 bases at J, leaving 4 bases unmatched. CDR3 bases: TGTGCCAGCAGTGAAGGACAGGGAATATATGGCTACACCTTC. It encodes CASSEGQGIYGYTF.